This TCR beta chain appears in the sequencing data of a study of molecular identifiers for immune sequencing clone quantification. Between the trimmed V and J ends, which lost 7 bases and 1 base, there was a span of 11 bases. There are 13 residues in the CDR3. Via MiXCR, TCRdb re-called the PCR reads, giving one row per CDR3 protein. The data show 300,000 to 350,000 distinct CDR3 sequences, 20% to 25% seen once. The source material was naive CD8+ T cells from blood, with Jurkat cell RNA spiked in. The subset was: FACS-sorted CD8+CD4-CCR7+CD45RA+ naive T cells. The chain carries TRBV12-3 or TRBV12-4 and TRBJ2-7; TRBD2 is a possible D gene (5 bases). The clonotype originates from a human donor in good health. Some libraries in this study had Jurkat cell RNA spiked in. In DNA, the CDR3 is TGTGCCAGCAAGGGCGGACTTTCCTACGAGCAGTACTTC. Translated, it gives CASKGGLSYEQYF.